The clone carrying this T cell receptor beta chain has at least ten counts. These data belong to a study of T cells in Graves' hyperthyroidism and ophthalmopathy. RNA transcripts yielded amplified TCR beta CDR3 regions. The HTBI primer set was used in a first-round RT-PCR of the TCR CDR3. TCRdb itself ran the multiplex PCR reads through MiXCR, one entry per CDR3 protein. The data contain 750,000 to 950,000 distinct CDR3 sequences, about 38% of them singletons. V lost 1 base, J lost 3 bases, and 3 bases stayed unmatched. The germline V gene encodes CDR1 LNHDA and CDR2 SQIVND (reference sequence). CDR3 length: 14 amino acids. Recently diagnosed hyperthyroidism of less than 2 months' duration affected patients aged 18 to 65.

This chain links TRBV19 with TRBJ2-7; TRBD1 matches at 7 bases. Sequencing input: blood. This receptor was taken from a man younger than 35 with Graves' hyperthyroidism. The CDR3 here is CASSIVTGNYEQYF. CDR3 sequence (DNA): TGTGCCAGTAGTATAGTGACAGGGAACTACGAGCAGTACTTC.